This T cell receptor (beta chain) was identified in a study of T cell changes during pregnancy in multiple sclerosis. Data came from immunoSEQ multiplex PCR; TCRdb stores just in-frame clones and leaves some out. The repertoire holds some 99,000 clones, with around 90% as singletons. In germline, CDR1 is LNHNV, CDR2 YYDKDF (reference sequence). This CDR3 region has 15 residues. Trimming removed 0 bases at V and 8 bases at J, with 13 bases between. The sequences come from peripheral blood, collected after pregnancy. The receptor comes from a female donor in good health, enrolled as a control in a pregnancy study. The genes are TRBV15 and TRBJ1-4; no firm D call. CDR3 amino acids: CATSRDRVSGEKLFF. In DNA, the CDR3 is TGTGCCACCAGCAGAGATCGAGTATCGGGAGAAAAACTGTTTTTT.